This TCR beta chain was sequenced during a study of T-cell reconstitution after alpha-beta-depleted transplantation in children. Germline CDR1 LGHNA, CDR2 YNFKEQ. The CDR3 has 13 amino acids. V gave up 0 bases and J gave up 6 bases, with 9 bases separating them. During its preparation, the TCRbeta library received unique molecular identifiers. TCRdb ran MiXCR on the PCR reads and lists one entry per CDR3 protein. Found here are about 340,000 distinct CDR3 sequences, roughly 16% of them singletons; the top ten hold about 41%. V and J are TRBV4-2 and TRBJ2-7; D is unresolved. The receptor's source is a male patient between 2 and 15 years old who had a stem cell transplant for acute lymphoblastic leukemia, so the T cells may come from the graft donor. The material was PBMCs, mostly from graft donor cells, obtained 360 days after TCRalphabeta/CD19-depleted stem cell transplant. The CDR3, as DNA: TGTGCCAGCAGCCAAGATCCCTCATTCGAGCAGTACTTC. Translation: CASSQDPSFEQYF.